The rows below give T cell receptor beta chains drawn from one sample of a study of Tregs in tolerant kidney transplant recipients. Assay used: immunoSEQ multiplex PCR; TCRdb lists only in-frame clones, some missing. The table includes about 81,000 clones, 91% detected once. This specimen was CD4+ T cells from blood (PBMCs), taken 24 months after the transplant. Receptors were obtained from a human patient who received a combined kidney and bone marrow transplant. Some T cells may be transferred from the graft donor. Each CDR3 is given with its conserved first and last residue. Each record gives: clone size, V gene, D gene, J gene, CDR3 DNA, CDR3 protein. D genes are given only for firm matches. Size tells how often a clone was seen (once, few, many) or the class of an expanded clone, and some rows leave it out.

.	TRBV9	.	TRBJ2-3	TGTGCCAGCAGCGTAGGCAGGGGAACAGATACGCAGTATTTT	CASSVGRGTDTQYF
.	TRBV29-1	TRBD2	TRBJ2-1	TGCAGCGTTGAGGGAGCGGGGGGTATACACTCCTACAATGAGCAGTTCTTC	CSVEGAGGIHSYNEQFF
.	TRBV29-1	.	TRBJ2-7	TGCAGCGTTGAAGAGGGAACTAGTGGGCGCTACGAGCAGTACTTC	CSVEEGTSGRYEQYF
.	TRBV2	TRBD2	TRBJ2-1	TGTGCCAGTACTGGGGGGACTATAATTCGGCCGCCTGAGCAGTTCTTC	CASTGGTIIRPPEQFF
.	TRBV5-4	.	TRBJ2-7	TGTGCCAGCAGCTTGTTTCTAAACCCCTACGAGCAGTACTTC	CASSLFLNPYEQYF
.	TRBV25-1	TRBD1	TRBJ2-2	TGTGCCAGCAGTGAAATTAAGTCGTACAGGGGCACCGGGGAGCTGTTTTTT	CASSEIKSYRGTGELFF
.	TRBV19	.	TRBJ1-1	TGTGCCAGTAGTCCCTCGTGGAACACTGAAGCTTTCTTT	CASSPSWNTEAFF
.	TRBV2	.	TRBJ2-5	TGTGCCAGCAGTGTCCTAGCTCGGGAGACCCAGTACTTC	CASSVLARETQYF
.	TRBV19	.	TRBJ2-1	TGTGCCAGTAGTATTGCTTTAGCGTCTAGTGAGCAGTTCTTC	CASSIALASSEQFF
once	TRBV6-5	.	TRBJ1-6	TGTGCCAGCGGCAGGACAGCACCCCTCCACTTT	CASGRTAPLHF